This is a list of T cell receptor beta chains from one sample in a study of human T cells and chemical hapten exposure. Via MiXCR, TCRdb re-called the RACE reads, giving one row per CDR3 protein. Here the sample spans around 190,000 distinct CDR3 sequences, about a fifth being singletons. The sample consisted of whole blood, taken in connection with sensitization to the hapten diphenylcyclopropenone (DPC). The receptor set was obtained from a woman aged 45-65 years with alopecia areata. Some clones in this sample may be carry-over from other donors' samples. Both conserved end residues are part of each CDR3. The order of the fields is V gene, J gene, CDR3 length, D gene, clone size, CDR3 DNA, CDR3 protein. A D gene is named only where the DNA matches it firmly. For some rows the clone size is stated as once, few or many, or as a class when expanded; others skip it.

TRBV2,TRBJ2-4,14,-,few,TGTGCCAGCAGGAGGGGTATAGCCAAAAACATTCAGTACTTC,CASRRGIAKNIQYF
TRBV11-1,TRBJ1-5,12,-,few,TGTGCCAGCTCGGACACCAATCAGCCCCAGCATTTT,CASSDTNQPQHF
TRBV28,TRBJ2-4,16,-,-,TGTGCCAGCAGTCCCCACCCGTCCTTAGCCAAAAACATTCAGTACTTC,CASSPHPSLAKNIQYF
TRBV29-1,TRBJ2-5,16,-,-,TGCAGCGTTGATAAGGGGGCTAGCGGACACCAAGAGACCCAGTACTTC,CSVDKGASGHQETQYF
TRBV4-2,TRBJ2-5,17,-,-,TGTGCCAGCAGCCAAGAGACTGACTCCGCCGGGGATCGGACCCAGTACTTC,CASSQETDSAGDRTQYF
TRBV4-2,TRBJ2-1,15,TRBD2,few,TGTGCCAGCAGCCGGACTAGTCTGTCCTACAATGAGCAGTTCTTC,CASSRTSLSYNEQFF
TRBV5-1,TRBJ2-1,15,TRBD1,-,TGCGCCAGCAGCTCAGACAGGGGCGTCTACAATGAGCAGTTCTTC,CASSSDRGVYNEQFF
TRBV29-1,TRBJ2-3,12,-,-,TGCAGCGTTGAAGGGTACGCAGATACGCAGTATTTT,CSVEGYADTQYF
TRBV7-9,TRBJ2-2,14,-,-,TGTGCCAGCAGCTCAATGATTCAATCCGGGGAGCTGTTTTTT,CASSSMIQSGELFF
TRBV3-1,TRBJ2-2,16,-,few,TGTGCCAGCAGCCAAGAAGCTTATACGGACACCGGGGAGCTGTTTTTT,CASSQEAYTDTGELFF
TRBV11-2,TRBJ2-6,22,TRBD2,-,TGTGCCAGCAGCGAGACCCCGAGACTAGCGGGAGGGCCGTCTTCAGGGGCCAACGTCCTGACTTTC,CASSETPRLAGGPSSGANVLTF
TRBV5-1,TRBJ2-4,15,-,-,TGCGCCAGCAGCTTGGGGGGCCGCGACGGCGGCATTCAGTACTTC,CASSLGGRDGGIQYF
TRBV18,TRBJ2-3,15,TRBD1,-,TGTGCCAGCTCACGGGACAGGGGCTTCACAGATACGCAGTATTTT,CASSRDRGFTDTQYF
TRBV24-1,TRBJ2-3,14,-,few,TGTGCCACCAGTGATTTGCGTAGTCCAGATACGCAGTATTTT,CATSDLRSPDTQYF
TRBV12-3/TRBV12-4,TRBJ2-7,12,-,many,TGTGCCAGCAGTTTTGGCTCCTACGAGCAGTACTTC,CASSFGSYEQYF
TRBV9,TRBJ2-4,17,-,-,TGTGCCAGCAGCGTAGCTCTTGGAGGGGTAGCCAAAAACATTCAGTACTTC,CASSVALGGVAKNIQYF
TRBV6-1,TRBJ2-4,13,-,-,TGTGCCAGCAGCCTGGAGGGGGGAAACATTCAGTACTTC,CASSLEGGNIQYF
TRBV14,TRBJ2-1,17,-,-,TGTGCCAGCAGCCAATATGCCCTAGATATCACCTACAATGAGCAGTTCTTC,CASSQYALDITYNEQFF
TRBV29-1,TRBJ2-5,13,TRBD2,-,TGCAGCGTTAGCGGGAGGGCCCGGAAGACCCAGTACTTC,CSVSGRARKTQYF
TRBV4-2,TRBJ2-5,18,TRBD2,-,TGTGCCAGCAGCCAAGAAACCAAGGGACTAGCGGGAATAGAGACCCAGTACTTC,CASSQETKGLAGIETQYF
TRBV6-1,TRBJ2-3,16,TRBD2,once,TGTGCCAGCAGCGCCACGACTAGCGGGAGGGCAGATACGCAGTATTTT,CASSATTSGRADTQYF
TRBV6-2/TRBV6-3,TRBJ2-1,14,-,many,TGTGCCAGCAGTTACTCCCGACAGGACAATGAGCAGTTCTTC,CASSYSRQDNEQFF
TRBV20-1,TRBJ2-5,13,-,-,TGCAGTGTTAGGCTAGGGTCCCAAGAGACCCAGTACTTC,CSVRLGSQETQYF
TRBV5-1,TRBJ2-5,13,-,-,TGCGCCAGCAGCTTAGTCCTTGAACAGACCCAGTACTTC,CASSLVLEQTQYF
TRBV20-1,TRBJ2-5,14,-,-,TGCAGTGCTCCTCTAGTTGGGGTGGTGGAGACCCAGTACTTC,CSAPLVGVVETQYF
TRBV2,TRBJ1-2,15,TRBD1,few,TGTGCCAGCAGTGTCCTGCCGGGACAGGGAGAAGGCTACACCTTC,CASSVLPGQGEGYTF
TRBV29-1,TRBJ1-1,10,TRBD1,few,TGCAGCGTTGAGACAGGGGAAGCTTTCTTT,CSVETGEAFF
TRBV20-1,TRBJ2-7,11,-,-,TGCAGTGCCAGGACTATCTACGAGCAGTACTTC,CSARTIYEQYF
TRBV20-1,TRBJ2-1,17,TRBD1,-,TGCAGTGCTAGACGAACCGATCCGGGACAGGGATTCAATGAGCAGTTCTTC,CSARRTDPGQGFNEQFF
TRBV6-2/TRBV6-3,TRBJ2-1,14,-,-,TGTGCCAGCGGGCCAGTCATCCCCTACAATGAGCAGTTCTTC,CASGPVIPYNEQFF
TRBV7-9,TRBJ2-7,16,-,-,TGTGCCAGCAGCTTAGGTGGTACCGGCTCCCGTACAGAGCAGTACTTC,CASSLGGTGSRTEQYF
TRBV20-1,TRBJ2-7,14,-,-,TGCAGTGCTAGACCCCTCGGGAGACGGGGAGAGCAGTACTTC,CSARPLGRRGEQYF
TRBV10-3,TRBJ2-3,13,-,-,TGTGCCATCAGCGCTAGCGCTGCAGATACGCAGTATTTT,CAISASAADTQYF
TRBV20-1,TRBJ2-3,15,-,few,TGCAGTGCTATCGCGCACCGGGACAGCACAGATACGCAGTATTTT,CSAIAHRDSTDTQYF
TRBV29-1,TRBJ2-6,13,-,-,TGCAGCGTTTTGGGGGCTGGGGCCAACGTCCTGACTTTC,CSVLGAGANVLTF
TRBV7-8,TRBJ2-1,14,-,few,TGTGCCAGCAGCTTACTCGGGACTCCTCGCGTGCAGTTCTTC,CASSLLGTPRVQFF
TRBV4-2,TRBJ2-6,19,-,few,TGTGCCAGCAGCCAAGATTTTTCTAGGACGGGGTCTGGGGCCAACGTCCTGACTTTC,CASSQDFSRTGSGANVLTF
TRBV29-1,TRBJ2-3,14,-,few,TGCAGCGTTGAAATCCAACGGGACACAGATACGCAGTATTTT,CSVEIQRDTDTQYF
TRBV20-1,TRBJ2-1,14,TRBD2,-,TGCAGTGCTAGTTTGCCCAGCGGGAACAATGAGCAGTTCTTC,CSASLPSGNNEQFF
TRBV4-2,TRBJ2-5,15,-,-,TGTGTCAGCAGTCGGCAGGGGGGCGGCCAAGAGACCCAGTACTTC,CVSSRQGGGQETQYF
TRBV29-1,TRBJ2-7,13,-,few,TGCAGCGTTGGAACAGGGCCAACACCGGGGCAGTACTTC,CSVGTGPTPGQYF
TRBV11-2,TRBJ1-2,13,TRBD1,-,TGTGCCAGCAGCCGAGTGACAGGGAGTGGCTACACCTTC,CASSRVTGSGYTF